Sequencing of this TCR beta chain was carried out in a study of shared clonotypes between healthy human individuals. Germline-derived CDR1 and CDR2 are LNHDA and SQIVND (reference sequence). V lost 3 bases, J lost 4 bases, and 16 bases lay in between. The CDR3 runs 16 residues. Produced via immunoSEQ multiplex PCR; TCRdb's table is partial and in-frame only. Here the sample spans 650,000 to 750,000 clones, approximately 75% being singletons. The chain uses TRBV19 and TRBJ1-3; the D is unclear. Sequencing was performed on memory CD4+ T cells sorted from blood. Sample subset: CD45RA-negative fraction. This TCR was sampled from a woman aged 25 to 45 in good health. CDR3 amino acids: CASSIRAELQGNTIYF. CDR3 sequence (DNA): TGTGCCAGTAGTATTCGGGCGGAACTTCAGGGAAACACCATATATTTT.